This TCR beta chain derives from a study of blood T cells in healthy people across ages. Findings and limits, study-wide: Diversity estimates drawn from one million T cells were deemed underestimates.

The CDR3 is 12 amino acids. Looked up from germline, CDR1 is SQVTM and CDR2 is ANQGSEA. V lost 3 bases and J lost 7; bases outside the gene matches: 5. Each donor had around 9.8 milliliters of peripheral blood drawn. Through a sample-barcoded 5' primer and a J-beta primer mix, a second PCR was run for roughly 6 to 12 cycles. Each CDR3 protein is one row after TCRdb ran MiXCR on the 5' RACE reads. The repertoire holds 800,000 to 950,000 distinct CDR3 sequences, with about 27% as singletons. With respect to this clonotype: Its matching antigen is unknown.

The data were also submitted as part of a second study, on T cells of mothers and their children. Per that paper: RNA was extracted, and all of it went into cDNA synthesis at about 1.4 ug per 15 ul.

The source is a woman in her 40s in good health. The chain joins TRBV29-1 to TRBJ1-2; 7 bases line up with TRBD1. The sequencing input was blood. CDR3 nucleotides: TGCAGCGTTGATAGCAGGGGGGGTGGCTACACCTTC. Translation gives CSVDSRGGGYTF.